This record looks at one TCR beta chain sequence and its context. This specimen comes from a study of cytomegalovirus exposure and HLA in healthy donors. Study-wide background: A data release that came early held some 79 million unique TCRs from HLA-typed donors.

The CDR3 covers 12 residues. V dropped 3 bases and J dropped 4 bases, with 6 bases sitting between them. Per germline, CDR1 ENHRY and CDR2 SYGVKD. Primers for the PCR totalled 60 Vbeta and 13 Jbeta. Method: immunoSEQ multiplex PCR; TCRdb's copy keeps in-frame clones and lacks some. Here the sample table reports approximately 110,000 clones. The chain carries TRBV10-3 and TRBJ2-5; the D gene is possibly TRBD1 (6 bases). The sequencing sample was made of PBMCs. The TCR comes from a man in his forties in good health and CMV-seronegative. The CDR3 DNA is TGTGCCATCAGTGAAGGGGGAGAGACCCAGTACTTC. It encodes CAISEGGETQYF.